Below, 18 T cell receptor beta chains from the same sample are listed, as sequenced in a study of graft-versus-host responses after intestinal transplantation. Some clones are missing from TCRdb's copy, which holds only in-frame ones; the method was immunoSEQ multiplex PCR. The sample contains about 24,000 clones, approximately 83% of which appear only once. The starting material was PBMCs, obtained roughly 69 weeks after intestinal transplant. Receptors originate from a human patient who received an intestinal transplant, so some T cells may come from the graft donor.

This clone occurred once. The rearrangement links TRBV7-9 to TRBJ2-4, with D hard to call. The CDR3 loop spans 12 amino acids. V was pared by 4 bases and J by 15 bases, with 16 bases between. Germline V gives CDR1 SEHNR, CDR2 FQNEAQ (reference sequence). The CDR3 here is CASSSTETSWYF. The CDR3, as DNA: TGTGCCAGCAGCTCTACGGAGACCTCCTGGTACTTC.

This sequence joins TRBV7-9 and TRBJ2-5; D might be TRBD1 or TRBD2, each matching 5 bases. With the DNA end fitting TRBJ2-7 better, the J assignment may be wrong. The CDR3 consists of 13 residues. Per germline, CDR1 SEHNR and CDR2 FQNEAQ (reference sequence). The CDR3 spells CASRDLGAYEQYF. The DNA of the CDR3 is TGTGCCAGCCGGGACCTTGGAGCCTACGAGCAGTACTTC.

The V gene is TRBV29-1, the J gene TRBJ2-1, with TRBD1 identical over 7 bases. Per the germline V gene, CDR1 is SQVTM and CDR2 is ANQGSEA. The CDR3 has 12 residues. J gave up 6 bases and V 3 bases, and 2 bases lay outside the gene matches. This CDR3 reads CSVDRTGNEQFF. Here the CDR3 DNA reads TGCAGCGTTGACCGGACAGGCAATGAGCAGTTCTTC.

CDR3 sequence (DNA): TGTGCCAGCAGGGTGGGACAGGGCACCTACGAGCAGTACTTC. This sequence encodes CASRVGQGTYEQYF. This chain links TRBV6-1 with TRBJ2-5; 9 nucleotides match TRBD1. The end of the DNA aligns better with TRBJ2-7, so the J call may be wrong. Germline V gene data show CDR1 as MNHNS and CDR2 as SASEGT. This CDR3 has 14 amino acids.

The J gene is TRBJ1-2, the V gene TRBV27, with D maybe TRBD1 (5 bases). Germline V gene lookup returns CDR1 MNHEY and CDR2 SMNVEV (reference sequence). This CDR3 has 17 amino acids. Trimming pared 7 bases from V and 7 bases from J, leaving 28 bases between. CDR3 amino acids: CASTQPLAGQRYGGYTF. DNA of the CDR3: TGTGCCAGCACCCAACCCCTCGCAGGGCAACGCTATGGTGGCTACACCTTC.

The genes are TRBV6-5 and TRBJ1-2, with D perhaps matching TRBD1 (5 bases). Germline V lookup: CDR1 MNHEY, CDR2 SVGAGI. The CDR3 is made up of 14 amino acids. Trimming took 7 bases from V and 5 from J, leaving 17 bases between them. CDR3 in amino acids: CASIGAGDKYGYTF. The CDR3, as DNA: TGTGCCAGCATTGGGGCAGGCGATAAGTATGGCTACACCTTC.

The chain joins TRBV27 to TRBJ2-7; the D gene could be TRBD1 or TRBD2 (5 bases each). The germline V gene has CDR1 MNHEY and CDR2 SMNVEV (reference sequence). The CDR3 contains 15 residues. The V gene lost 5 bases and the J gene lost 3 bases, with 17 bases spanning the gap. In nucleotides, the CDR3 is TGTGCCAGCAGTAGGCCGGGGACGTACCTCTACGAGCAGTACTTC. It codes for CASSRPGTYLYEQYF.

The chain has TRBV5-4 and TRBJ1-3; possibly TRBD1 for D (5 bases). The CDR3 is 19 amino acids. The germline gives CDR1 SGHNT, CDR2 YYREEE (reference sequence). Trimming left V 0 bases short and J 0 bases short, with 19 bases between. The CDR3 nucleotides are TGTGCCAGCAGCTTGGTACCAGGGAAGGGCTTAGGCTCTGGAAACACCATATATTTT. Translation: CASSLVPGKGLGSGNTIYF.

The J gene is TRBJ2-7, the V gene TRBV11-1; D gene ambiguous. V gave up 4 bases and J gave up 3 bases, with 4 bases separating them. CDR3 length: 11 amino acids. Germline CDR1 and CDR2: SGHAT and FQDESV (reference sequence). CDR3 nucleotides: TGTGCCAGCAGCTCAGTCTACGAGCAGTACTTC. Its translation is CASSSVYEQYF.

J is TRBJ1-4 and V is TRBV5-1; a possible D gene is TRBD1 (5 bases). The V end lost 3 bases, the J end lost 6 bases, and 15 bases lay between the germline ends. The CDR3 runs to 15 residues. The germline gives CDR1 SGHRS, CDR2 YFSETQ. CDR3 bases: TGCGCCAGCAGCTCTCGGCCGGGGGGAGATGAAAAACTGTTTTTT. Translation gives CASSSRPGGDEKLFF.

The CDR3 DNA sequence: TGCGCGGACGGAGGTAGCTCCTACAATGAGCAGTTCTTC. It yields the protein CADGGSSYNEQFF. The chain combines TRBV10-1 with TRBJ2-1; D possibly corresponds to TRBD2 (5 bases). Germline CDR1 is WNHNN and CDR2 is SYGVQD (reference sequence). The CDR3 contains 13 residues.

This clone was recorded once. This chain uses TRBV2 with TRBJ2-5, with D perhaps TRBD1 or TRBD2 (6 bases each). In germline, CDR1 is SNHLY, CDR2 FYNNEI. The length of the CDR3 is 15 residues. Trimming shortened V by 2 bases and J by 2 bases, and 12 bases separated the two germline ends. CDR3 bases: TGTGCCAGCAGTGAAAACAGGGACTTACAAGAGACCCAGTACTTC. Its protein product is CASSENRDLQETQYF.

The chain links TRBV18 to TRBJ1-4; a possible D gene is TRBD1 (5 bases). CDR3 length: 14 residues. The V gene lost 2 bases and the J gene lost 5 bases, with 9 bases spanning the gap. Germline V gene lookup returns CDR1 KGHSH and CDR2 LQKENI. The CDR3 coding sequence is TGTGCCAGCTCACCAGGGGGATTAAATGAAAAACTGTTTTTT. Amino acids: CASSPGGLNEKLFF.

This clone was seen more than once but under ten times. This chain joins TRBV7-9 and TRBJ1-1; a weak D match, TRBD1 (5 bases). Germline CDR1 is SEHNR and CDR2 is FQNEAQ (reference sequence). With 4 bases removed from V and 7 bases from J, the gap between germline ends came to 10 bases. CDR3 size: 12 residues. CDR3 region: CASSSRQHEAFF. The CDR3 nucleotides are TGTGCCAGCAGCTCCAGACAGCATGAAGCTTTCTTT.

This clone was recorded a few times. J is TRBJ2-7 and V is TRBV9; D is possibly TRBD2 (7 bases). The CDR3 spans 15 residues. CDR1 and CDR2 (germline): SGDLS, YYNGEE. The V gene lost 2 bases and the J gene lost 1 base, with 13 bases spanning the gap. This CDR3 reads CASSVGGAGSYEQYF. CDR3 DNA sequence: TGTGCCAGCAGCGTTGGGGGGGCAGGATCCTACGAGCAGTACTTC.

V is TRBV30 and J is TRBJ1-6, with D unclear. Germline CDR1 is GTSNPN and CDR2 is SVGIG (reference sequence). CDR3 length: 14 amino acids. Trimming removed 2 bases from V and 7 bases from J, with 12 bases in between. The CDR3 bases are TGTGCCTGGAGTAGCCATTTGGGAAATTCACCCCTCCACTTT. The encoded protein is CAWSSHLGNSPLHF.

This rearrangement joins TRBV7-2 to TRBJ2-7; D is perhaps TRBD2 (6 bases). Per germline, CDR1 SGHTA and CDR2 FQGNSA. This CDR3 is built from 12 residues. V lost 8 bases and J lost 7, with 15 bases in between. DNA for the CDR3: TGTGCCAGCCAGGGACTTCGAGGGGAGCAGTACTTC. Encoded protein: CASQGLRGEQYF.

This chain links TRBV27 with TRBJ1-4; D not resolved. Trimming cost V 3 bases and J 4 bases, with 15 bases left between them. The CDR3 is made up of 16 amino acids. Germline values: CDR1 MNHEY, CDR2 SMNVEV (reference sequence). CDR3 sequence (DNA): TGTGCCAGCAGTTTCGACCGCATACTTAGTAATGAAAAACTGTTTTTT. Translated: CASSFDRILSNEKLFF.